This entry describes one TCR beta chain. The V gene lost 3 bases and the J gene lost 5 bases, with 11 bases spanning the gap. Germline-derived CDR1 and CDR2 are LNHNV and YYDKDF (reference sequence). The CDR3 is made up of 14 amino acids. Profiling relied on immunoSEQ multiplex PCR, and the TCRdb table lists in-frame clones only, not all of them. Here the sample spans fewer than 70,000 clones, around 75% being singletons. The source of the sample is a study of T cell clones after liver transplantation. Study at large: As an antigen-independent comparator, third-party-reactive TCRbeta sequences came from pre-transplant mixed lymphocyte reactions. Blood was drawn pre-transplant, before withdrawal, and after full or failed withdrawal.

The source is a human donor who received a liver transplant. This chain joins TRBV15 and TRBJ2-4; D gene uncertain. This specimen consisted of CD4+ T cells from blood, obtained before liver transplant. The CDR3 bases are TGTGCCACCAGCAGGACTCGCGCCCAAAACATTCAGTACTTC. Its translation is CATSRTRAQNIQYF.